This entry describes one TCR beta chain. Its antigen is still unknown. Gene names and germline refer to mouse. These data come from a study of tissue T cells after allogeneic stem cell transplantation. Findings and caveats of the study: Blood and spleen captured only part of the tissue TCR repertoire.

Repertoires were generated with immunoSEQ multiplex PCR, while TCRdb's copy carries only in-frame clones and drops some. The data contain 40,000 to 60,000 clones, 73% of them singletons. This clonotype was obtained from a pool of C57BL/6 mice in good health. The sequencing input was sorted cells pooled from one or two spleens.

The DNA read from the CDR3 is TGTGCCAGCAGTAGACAAACAGAAGTCTTC. Translating gives CASSRQTEVF. The entire CDR3 reads CASSRQTEVFF. The rearrangement joins TRBV13-3 to TRBJ1-1; D is uncertain. The missing CDR3 end, 1 residue past where the read stops, is filled in from the germline J gene. The germline V gene has CDR1 NNHDY and CDR2 SYVADS. V lost 4 bases, J lost 5 bases, and 6 bases lay in between. The CDR3 covers 11 residues.